Sequencing of this T cell receptor (beta chain) was carried out in a study of beta chain features in type 1 diabetes. In all sorted populations, purity surpassed 98%. The germline V gene encodes CDR1 SQVTM and CDR2 ANQGSEA. V shed 6 bases and J shed 4 bases, with 12 bases lying between them. The CDR3 sequence is 12 residues long. Findings and caveats of the study: Across all four CD4+ subsets, people with type 1 diabetes showed modestly shorter TCRB CDR3s. VDJ junctions sequenced from type 1 diabetes patients showed fewer insertions and more deletions.

What was sequenced were expressed TCRB transcripts, since all of the isolated RNA had been reverse transcribed. The data were produced by immunoSEQ multiplex PCR, yet TCRdb's version contains in-frame clones alone and is incomplete. The sample holds about 250,000 clones, approximately 11% seen once. Only a few counts were recorded for this clone. Antigen: not known. The chain has TRBV29-1 and TRBJ1-1; D might be TRBD1 (5 bases). This receptor was obtained from a man younger than 45 with type 1 diabetes. The sequenced sample was naive CD4+ T cells from blood. The CDR3 loop reads CSVAGGATEAFF. The DNA of the CDR3 is TGCAGCGTCGCGGGGGGAGCCACTGAAGCTTTCTTT.